The 9 T cell receptor beta chains reported below all come from one sample, sequenced in a study of T cell responses to AZD1222 COVID-19 vaccine. Profiled with immunoSEQ multiplex PCR; TCRdb holds only in-frame clones, not every one. The sample lists 96,000 or so clones, approximately 90% occurring once. Sequencing used peripheral blood, obtained on day 0 of AZD1222 vaccination. The receptors come from an adult in good health.

This rearrangement joins TRBV19 to TRBJ1-1; D is unresolved. This CDR3 region has 15 residues. V was clipped by 5 bases and J by 7 bases, with 20 bases between them. Germline loops: CDR1 LNHDA, CDR2 SQIVND (reference sequence). The CDR3 DNA is TGTGCCAGTAGTCTCAAGCACAACTTGGGTCATGAAGCTTTCTTT. Translated, it gives CASSLKHNLGHEAFF.

The V call is TRBV2, the J call TRBJ1-2, with a possible D match to TRBD1 (6 bases). The germline V and J ends were trimmed by 6 bases and 1 base, with 9 bases remaining between them. Germline V gene sequence: CDR1 SNHLY, CDR2 FYNNEI. CDR3 length: 13 amino acids. The chain's CDR3 is CASRADSNYGYTF. CDR3 in DNA: TGTGCCAGCAGGGCGGACAGTAACTATGGCTACACCTTC.

V usage is TRBV2 and J usage is TRBJ1-3, with D unresolved. Per the germline V gene, CDR1 is SNHLY and CDR2 is FYNNEI. V shed 6 bases and J shed 3 bases, with 15 bases lying between them. This CDR3 spans 15 amino acids. Written as DNA, the CDR3 is TGTGCCAGCAGCTCAGATTGGCCAATTGGAAACACCATATATTTT. Residues: CASSSDWPIGNTIYF. Looking up the rest from reference TRBV2 and TRBJ1-3 gives the full variable domain: EPEVTQTPSHQVTQMGQEVILRCVPISNHLYFYWYRQILGQKVEFLVSFYNNEISEKSEIFDDQFSVERPDGSNFTLKIRSTKLEDSAMYFCASSSDWPIGNTIYFGEGSWLTVV.

Only one count was recorded for this clone. The J gene is TRBJ2-3, the V gene TRBV7-2; D remains unclear. The length of the CDR3 is 16 residues. Deletions cut 1 base from V and 2 bases from J, with 13 bases between. CDR1 is SGHTA, CDR2 FQGNSA, per germline. The CDR3 here is CASSLGPAADTDTQYF. As DNA, the CDR3 is TGTGCCAGCAGCTTAGGACCGGCGGCTGACACAGATACGCAGTATTTT.

CDR3 in amino acids: CASSSPLAWGSGNTIYF. DNA for the CDR3: TGTGCCAGCAGCTCTCCCTTGGCGTGGGGTTCTGGAAACACCATATATTTT. The chain has TRBV7-9 and TRBJ1-3; no clear D gene. Trimming pared 4 bases from V and 1 base from J, leaving 17 bases between. Germline values: CDR1 SEHNR, CDR2 FQNEAQ (reference sequence). The CDR3 consists of 17 residues.

The chain couples TRBV5-1 to TRBJ1-6; D perhaps matches TRBD1 (5 bases). V was clipped by 2 bases and J by 9 bases, with 12 bases between them. Per germline, CDR1 SGHRS and CDR2 YFSETQ. This CDR3 is 14 amino acids long. This CDR3 reads CASSLGQLSSPLHF. CDR3 sequence (DNA): TGCGCCAGCAGCTTAGGACAACTCTCTTCACCCCTCCACTTT.

The chain joins TRBV19 to TRBJ2-2, with D perhaps being TRBD1 or TRBD2 (6 bases each). The CDR3 is 14 amino acids. Germline V gene sequence: CDR1 LNHDA, CDR2 SQIVND (reference sequence). Trimming stripped 6 bases from V and 6 bases from J, with 14 bases between. CDR3 sequence (DNA): TGTGCCAGTAGGAAATACAGGGAGGCCGGGGAGCTGTTTTTT. It is translated as CASRKYREAGELFF.

The CDR3 bases are TGTGCCAGCAGACCAGGGGTTTTTAGGGATGAAAAACTGTTTTTT. Translated: CASRPGVFRDEKLFF. The V call is TRBV9, the J call TRBJ1-4, with TRBD1 as a possible D gene (6 bases). The CDR3 consists of 15 residues. CDR1 and CDR2 from the germline V gene are SGDLS and YYNGEE. Trimming took off 5 bases at V and 6 bases at J, with 17 bases between the two ends.

V and J are TRBV28 and TRBJ1-5; D is unresolved. Germline V lookup: CDR1 MDHEN, CDR2 SYDVKM. V dropped 4 bases and J dropped 4 bases, with 5 bases sitting between them. This CDR3 comprises 12 residues. In DNA, the CDR3 is TGTGCCAGCAGTTCCTTTAATCAGCCCCAGCATTTT. It yields the protein CASSSFNQPQHF.